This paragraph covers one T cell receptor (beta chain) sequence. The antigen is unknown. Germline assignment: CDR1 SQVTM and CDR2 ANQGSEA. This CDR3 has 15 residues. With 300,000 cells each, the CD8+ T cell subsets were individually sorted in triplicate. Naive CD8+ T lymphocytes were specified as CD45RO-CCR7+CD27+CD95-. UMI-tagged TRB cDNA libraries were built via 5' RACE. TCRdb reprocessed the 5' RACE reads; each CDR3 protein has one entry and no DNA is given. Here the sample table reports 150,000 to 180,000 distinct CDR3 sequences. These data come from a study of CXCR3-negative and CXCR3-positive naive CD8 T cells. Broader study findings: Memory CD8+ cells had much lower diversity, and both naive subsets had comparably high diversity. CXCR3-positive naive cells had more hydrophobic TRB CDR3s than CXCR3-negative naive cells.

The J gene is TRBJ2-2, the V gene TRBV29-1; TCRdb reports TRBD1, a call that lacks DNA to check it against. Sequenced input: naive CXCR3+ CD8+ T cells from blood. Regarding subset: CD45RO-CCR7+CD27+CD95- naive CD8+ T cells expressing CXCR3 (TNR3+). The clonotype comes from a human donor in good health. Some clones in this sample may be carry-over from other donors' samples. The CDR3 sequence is CSVEVGDRNTGELFF.